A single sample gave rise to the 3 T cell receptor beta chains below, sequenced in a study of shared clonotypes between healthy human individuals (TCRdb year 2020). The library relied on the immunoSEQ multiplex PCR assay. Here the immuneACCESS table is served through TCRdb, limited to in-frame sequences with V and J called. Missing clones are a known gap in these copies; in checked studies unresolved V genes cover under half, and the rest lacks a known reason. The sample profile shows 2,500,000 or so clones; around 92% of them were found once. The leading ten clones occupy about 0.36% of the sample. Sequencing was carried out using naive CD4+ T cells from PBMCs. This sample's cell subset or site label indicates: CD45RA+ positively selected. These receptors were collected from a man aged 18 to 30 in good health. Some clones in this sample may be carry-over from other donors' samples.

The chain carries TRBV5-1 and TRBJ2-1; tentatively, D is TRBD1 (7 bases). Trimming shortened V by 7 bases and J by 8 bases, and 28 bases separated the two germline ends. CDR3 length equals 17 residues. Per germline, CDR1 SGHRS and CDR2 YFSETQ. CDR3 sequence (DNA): TGCGCCAGCCGTTATTTGCGGGGACAGTTCCTCAGGGATGAGCAGTTCTTC. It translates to CASRYLRGQFLRDEQFF.

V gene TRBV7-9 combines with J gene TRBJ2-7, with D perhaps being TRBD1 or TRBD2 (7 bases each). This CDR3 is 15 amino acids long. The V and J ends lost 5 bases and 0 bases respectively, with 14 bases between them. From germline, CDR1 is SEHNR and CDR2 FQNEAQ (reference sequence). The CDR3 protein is CASSPGGGFSYEQYF. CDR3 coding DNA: TGTGCCAGCAGCCCAGGGGGGGGATTCTCCTACGAGCAGTACTTC.

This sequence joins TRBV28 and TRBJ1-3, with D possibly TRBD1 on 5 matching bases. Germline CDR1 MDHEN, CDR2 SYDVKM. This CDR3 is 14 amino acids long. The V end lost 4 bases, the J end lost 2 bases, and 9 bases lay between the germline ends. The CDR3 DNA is TGTGCCAGCAGTTGGTGGGGGGCTGGAAACACCATATATTTT. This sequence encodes CASSWWGAGNTIYF. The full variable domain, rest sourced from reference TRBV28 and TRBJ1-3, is DVKVTQSSRYLVKRTGEKVFLECVQDMDHENMFWYRQDPGLGLRLIYFSYDVKMKEKGDIPEGYSVSREKKERFSLILESASTNQTSMYLCASSWWGAGNTIYFGEGSWLTVV.